What follows are 30 T cell receptor beta chains derived from one specimen sequenced in a study of T-cell reconstitution after alpha-beta-depleted transplantation in children. The authors prepared the TCRbeta library with unique molecular identifiers. TCRdb re-derived calls from the PCR reads in MiXCR, one entry per CDR3 protein. The table has under 350,000 distinct CDR3 sequences, 9.9% seen once; the top ten hold around 10%. Sequencing used PBMCs from the stem cell graft donor, obtained from the stem cell graft. Receptor source: a human donor who donated a stem cell graft to a child with SCID.

This clonotype was detected a few times. This chain uses TRBV24-1 with TRBJ2-1, with unresolved D. The CDR3 sequence is 12 residues long. CDR1 and CDR2 from the germline V gene are KGHDR and SFDVKD. The V end lost 3 bases, the J end lost 8 bases, and 7 bases lay between the germline ends. DNA for the CDR3: TGTGCCACCAGTGATATGACCGATGAGCAGTTCTTC. This gives the protein CATSDMTDEQFF.

The chain employs TRBV20-1 and TRBJ2-1; D is possibly TRBD1 (5 bases). CDR3 size: 14 residues. Trimming took off 2 bases at V and 8 bases at J, with 16 bases between the two ends. The germline gives CDR1 DFQATT, CDR2 SNEGSKA (reference sequence). CDR3 DNA sequence: TGCAGTGCTAGACCCAGGGTACTTGGGGATGAGCAGTTCTTC. Residues: CSARPRVLGDEQFF.

A few counts support this clonotype. The chain uses TRBV18 and TRBJ2-2, with TRBD2 matching over 8 bases. This CDR3 comprises 17 residues. V gave up 3 bases and J gave up 1 base; unmatched junction bases: 7. The germline CDR1 and CDR2 sequences are KGHSH and LQKENI. The DNA for the CDR3 is TGTGCCAGCTCACCTCTGCTAGCGGGCTTGAACACCGGGGAGCTGTTTTTT. This encodes CASSPLLAGLNTGELFF.

This clonotype was found a few times. The chain uses TRBV7-8 and TRBJ2-5, with 9 bases aligning to TRBD2. J lost 0 bases, V lost 2 bases, and 13 bases had no gene match. This CDR3 is 19 amino acids long. Per the germline V gene, CDR1 is SGHVS and CDR2 is FQNEAQ. CDR3 region: CASSLRVGLALIDQETQYF. The CDR3 DNA sequence: TGTGCCAGCAGCTTAAGGGTGGGACTAGCTTTAATAGACCAAGAGACCCAGTACTTC.

The rearrangement links TRBV5-1 to TRBJ2-3; the match to TRBD2 covers 8 bases. Germline CDR1 and CDR2: SGHRS and YFSETQ. V was pared by 4 bases and J by 0 bases, with 7 bases of the junction left unmatched. The CDR3 contains 16 residues. CDR3: CASSPLRGGSTDTQYF. The CDR3 region has the DNA TGCGCCAGCAGCCCTTTACGCGGGGGGAGCACAGATACGCAGTATTTT.

This clonotype has more than one count but fewer than ten. The chain couples TRBV4-1 to TRBJ1-6; weak D call: TRBD1 (5 bases). The V gene's germline CDR1 is MGHRA and CDR2 YSYEKL. Trimming left V 2 bases short and J 10 bases short, with 15 bases between. The CDR3 is made up of 15 amino acids. CDR3 in DNA: TGCGCCAGCAGCCAATTCGACCAGGGTATGTCACCCCTCCACTTT. The encoded protein is CASSQFDQGMSPLHF.

In its sample, this clonotype was seen a few times. The chain joins TRBV24-1 to TRBJ2-2; TRBD2 matches at 11 bases. Looked up from germline, CDR1 is KGHDR and CDR2 is SFDVKD. The CDR3 has 15 amino acids. Trimming cost V 10 bases and J 5 bases; bases outside gene matches: 8. This CDR3 is CATLAGEKGTGELFF. The DNA of the CDR3 is TGTGCCACACTAGCGGGGGAAAAGGGGACCGGGGAGCTGTTTTTT.

This clonotype turned up a few times. The chain links TRBV7-9 to TRBJ2-7; weak D call: TRBD1 (5 bases). V shed 9 bases and J shed 2 bases, with 11 bases lying between them. The CDR3 consists of 12 residues. Per germline, CDR1 SEHNR and CDR2 FQNEAQ (reference sequence). The CDR3 loop is CASGAEAYEQYF. The CDR3 DNA follows: TGTGCCAGTGGGGCGGAAGCCTACGAGCAGTACTTC.

The chain has TRBV5-1 and TRBJ2-7, with D maybe TRBD1 (6 bases). CDR1 is SGHRS, CDR2 YFSETQ, per germline. The CDR3 sequence is 14 residues long. The germline V and J ends were trimmed by 4 bases and 1 base, with 12 bases remaining between them. CDR3 bases: TGCGCCAGCAGCCACCCGGGACATTCCTACGAGCAGTACTTC. This translates into CASSHPGHSYEQYF.

At least ten counts were recorded for this clonotype. The V and J genes are TRBV25-1 and TRBJ1-1; D not resolved. Germline V gene data show CDR1 as MGHDK and CDR2 as SYGVNS. The CDR3 is made up of 15 amino acids. Trimming took off 3 bases at V and 0 bases at J, with 11 bases between the two ends. The CDR3: CASSESDGLNTEAFF. As DNA, the CDR3 is TGTGCCAGCAGTGAGTCGGACGGATTGAACACTGAAGCTTTCTTT.

This clonotype has a handful of counts. The chain has TRBV5-1 and TRBJ2-2; unclear D gene. Germline V CDR1 and CDR2: SGHRS, YFSETQ. Deletions cut 0 bases from V and 6 bases from J, with 9 bases between. This CDR3 is 14 amino acids long. CDR3 amino acids: CASSLGMVAGELFF. The DNA of the CDR3 is TGCGCCAGCAGCTTGGGGATGGTCGCCGGGGAGCTGTTTTTT. Full variable domain (outside the CDR3, taken from reference TRBV5-1 and TRBJ2-2): KAGVTQTPRYLIKTRGQQVTLSCSPISGHRSVSWYQQTPGQGLQFLFEYFSETQRNKGNFPGRFSGRQFSNSRSEMNVSTLELGDSALYLCASSLGMVAGELFFGEGSRLTVL.

This clonotype turned up a few times. The chain recombines TRBV12-3 or TRBV12-4 with TRBJ1-2; D gene unclear. CDR3 size: 12 residues. Trimming shortened V by 6 bases and J by 9 bases, and 14 bases separated the two germline ends. CDR3 sequence: CASSSGVGSYTF. The CDR3 DNA follows: TGTGCCAGCAGCTCAGGAGTTGGGAGCTACACCTTC.

This clonotype was seen many times. The chain carries TRBV7-8 and TRBJ2-2; possibly TRBD2 for D (5 bases). This CDR3 has 15 amino acids. In germline, CDR1 is SGHVS, CDR2 FQNEAQ. Trimming removed 4 bases at V and 1 base at J, with 10 bases between. The CDR3 DNA reads as TGTGCCAGCAGCTCCGGGAATCAGAACACCGGGGAGCTGTTTTTT. Amino acids: CASSSGNQNTGELFF.

The table lists this clonotype with a few counts. The V and J genes are TRBV7-2 and TRBJ2-2; D is possibly TRBD2 (5 bases). CDR1 is SGHTA and CDR2 is FQGNSA in the germline V gene. This CDR3 has 14 amino acids. V gave up 5 bases and J gave up 5 bases, with 12 bases separating them. Here the CDR3 reads CASSLWRGTGELFF. The CDR3 nucleotides read TGTGCCAGCAGCCTCTGGAGAGGGACCGGGGAGCTGTTTTTT. The full variable domain, completed using reference TRBV7-2 and TRBJ2-2, is GAGVSQSPSNKVTEKGKDVELRCDPISGHTALYWYRQSLGQGLEFLIYFQGNSAPDKSGLPSDRFSAERTGGSVSTLTIQRTQQEDSAVYLCASSLWRGTGELFFGEGSRLTVL.

The genes are TRBV14 and TRBJ2-1, with 14 bases that match TRBD2. Germline trimming cut 1 base from V and 9 bases from J; bases unmatched to any gene: 2. Germline CDR1 reads SGHDN; CDR2 reads FVKESK. There are 15 residues in the CDR3. The CDR3 DNA is TGTGCCAGCAGCCAAGGACTAGCGGGGGGGATTGAGCAGTTCTTC. Encoded protein: CASSQGLAGGIEQFF. The whole variable domain, filled in from reference TRBV14 and TRBJ2-1, reads EAGVTQFPSHSVIEKGQTVTLRCDPISGHDNLYWYRRVMGKEIKFLLHFVKESKQDESGMPNNRFLAERTGGTYSTLKVQPAELEDSGVYFCASSQGLAGGIEQFFGPGTRLTVL.

This clonotype has ten or more counts. The chain employs TRBV6-5 and TRBJ1-6; D call uncertain. Trimming took off 1 base at V and 6 bases at J, with 7 bases between the two ends. CDR1 is MNHEY and CDR2 is SVGAGI in the germline V gene. The CDR3 runs to 14 residues. The CDR3 nucleotides read TGTGCCAGCAGTTACTTCACCTTTAATTCACCCCTCCACTTT. It translates to CASSYFTFNSPLHF.

The chain links TRBV7-9 to TRBJ2-5; D is unclear. The CDR3 has 14 amino acids. Germline CDR1 and CDR2: SEHNR and FQNEAQ (reference sequence). The ends were cut back, 3 bases at V and 0 bases at J, with 8 bases in the middle. In DNA form, the CDR3 reads TGTGCCAGCAGCTTCCTTCAGTACCAAGAGACCCAGTACTTC. This sequence encodes CASSFLQYQETQYF.

Points on this clonotype: The germline gene is not matched at one end of the junction; a read error may be the cause. The genes are TRBV14 and TRBJ2-2, with D maybe TRBD1 (6 bases). There are 14 residues in the CDR3. The germline gives CDR1 SGHDN, CDR2 FVKESK. CDR3 loop: CASTGQWRTAELFF. The CDR3 DNA reads TGTGCCAGCACCGGACAGTGGAGGACCGCGGAGCTGTTTTTT.

The chain carries TRBV20-1 and TRBJ2-5; TRBD2 might be the D (6 bases). The CDR3 sequence is 17 residues long. Trimming cost V 4 bases and J 0 bases, with 21 bases left between them. Germline-derived CDR1 and CDR2 are DFQATT and SNEGSKA (reference sequence). This chain's CDR3 is CSAIPPGGPSNQETQYF. CDR3 sequence (DNA): TGCAGTGCTATCCCACCCGGGGGTCCTTCGAACCAAGAGACCCAGTACTTC.

The V gene is TRBV5-1, the J gene TRBJ1-1; 8 nucleotides align to TRBD1. Germline V gene lookup returns CDR1 SGHRS and CDR2 YFSETQ. V shed 2 bases and J 1 base; nucleotides not matched to a gene: 7. CDR3 length: 16 residues. The CDR3 nucleotides are TGCGCCAGCAGCTTAGGGCGAGGACAGGGGAACACTGAAGCTTTCTTT. Translation: CASSLGRGQGNTEAFF.

This clonotype was counted between two and nine times. This rearrangement joins TRBV7-9 to TRBJ2-1; D gene unclear. This CDR3 has 17 residues. V lost 5 bases, J lost 2 bases, and 19 bases lay in between. Germline V gives CDR1 SEHNR, CDR2 FQNEAQ (reference sequence). CDR3 region: CASSARGGSAPYNEQFF. CDR3 DNA sequence: TGTGCCAGCAGCGCCCGCGGTGGGTCTGCGCCCTACAATGAGCAGTTCTTC. The full variable domain, rest sourced from reference TRBV7-9 and TRBJ2-1, is DTGVSQNPRHKITKRGQNVTFRCDPISEHNRLYWYRQTLGQGPEFLTYFQNEAQLEKSRLLSDRFSAERPKGSFSTLEIQRTEQGDSAMYLCASSARGGSAPYNEQFFGPGTRLTVL.

This clonotype was picked up a small number of times. The chain links TRBV7-9 to TRBJ1-2, with TRBD1 as a possible D gene (6 bases). Germline V gene lookup returns CDR1 SEHNR and CDR2 FQNEAQ (reference sequence). V lost 1 base and J 1 base, leaving 10 bases between the germline ends. The CDR3 sequence is 15 residues long. CDR3 nucleotide sequence: TGTGCCAGCAGCTTAGGACAGGACCATAACTATGGCTACACCTTC. Translating it yields CASSLGQDHNYGYTF.

The chain combines TRBV2 with TRBJ2-7; 12 nucleotides line up with TRBD1. Losses at the gene ends were 6 bases for V and 4 bases for J; bases not matched to a gene: 16. Germline V gives CDR1 SNHLY, CDR2 FYNNEI. The CDR3 sequence is 18 residues long. As DNA, the CDR3 is TGTGCCAGCAGATTAGCCCCGGGACAGGGGGCGCAGAAGTACGAGCAGTACTTC. It yields the protein CASRLAPGQGAQKYEQYF.

This clonotype has a count of ten or more. This chain links TRBV5-1 with TRBJ1-5, with D uncertain. Germline lookup yields CDR1 SGHRS and CDR2 YFSETQ. The CDR3 length is 15 residues. Trimming stripped 0 bases from V and 2 bases from J, with 9 bases between. DNA of the CDR3: TGCGCCAGCAGCTTGGAGGGCCAGCGCAATCAGCCCCAGCATTTT. This codes for CASSLEGQRNQPQHF.

This clonotype was seen more than once but under ten times. The chain uses TRBV3-1 and TRBJ1-5, with D possibly being TRBD1 (6 bases). The CDR3 covers 17 residues. V lost 0 bases and J lost 2, with 14 bases in between. Germline V gene data show CDR1 as LGHDT and CDR2 as YNNKEL (reference sequence). In nucleotides, the CDR3 is TGTGCCAGCAGCCAAGACCCCGGCAGGGGTGGCAATCAGCCCCAGCATTTT. Protein: CASSQDPGRGGNQPQHF.

This clonotype appeared a few times. This chain uses TRBV7-8 with TRBJ2-1; unclear D gene. The germline V and J ends were trimmed by 5 bases and 10 bases, with 18 bases remaining between them. Germline-derived CDR1 and CDR2 are SGHVS and FQNEAQ. There are 14 residues in the CDR3. CDR3 bases: TGTGCCAGCAGCCCCAACGTGGCGGCAAGAGAGCAGTTCTTC. The encoded protein is CASSPNVAAREQFF.

J is TRBJ2-7 and V is TRBV20-1; D assignment may be TRBD1 or TRBD2 (5 bases each). V was trimmed by 5 bases and J by 2 bases, leaving 16 bases between them. The germline gives CDR1 DFQATT, CDR2 SNEGSKA (reference sequence). This CDR3 is 14 amino acids long. CDR3 sequence reads: CSARDGTIAYEQYF. The CDR3 DNA reads as TGCAGTGCTCGCGACGGGACGATCGCCTACGAGCAGTACTTC.

This clonotype has at least ten counts. The rearrangement links TRBV5-1 to TRBJ1-4; D ambiguous. Trimming took 5 bases from V and 7 from J, leaving 12 bases between them. Germline V gene lookup returns CDR1 SGHRS and CDR2 YFSETQ. CDR3 size: 13 residues. For the CDR3, the DNA is TGCGCCAGCAGAAGAGGCGGAGGTGAAAAACTGTTTTTT. Residues: CASRRGGGEKLFF. Full variable domain (remainder filled in from reference TRBV5-1 and TRBJ1-4): KAGVTQTPRYLIKTRGQQVTLSCSPISGHRSVSWYQQTPGQGLQFLFEYFSETQRNKGNFPGRFSGRQFSNSRSEMNVSTLELGDSALYLCASRRGGGEKLFFGSGTQLSVL.

The gene calls are TRBV7-9 and TRBJ2-5; D is unresolved. CDR3 length equals 15 residues. The V and J ends lost 1 base and 0 bases respectively, with 9 bases between them. Germline values: CDR1 SEHNR, CDR2 FQNEAQ (reference sequence). This chain's CDR3 is CASSLEGRYQETQYF. Here the CDR3 DNA reads TGTGCCAGCAGCTTAGAGGGCAGATACCAAGAGACCCAGTACTTC.

This clonotype was observed a few times. The CDR3 region is CASSLRGASYEQYF. In DNA, the CDR3 is TGTGCCAGCAGTTTAAGGGGGGCCTCCTACGAGCAGTACTTC. The V call is TRBV7-6, the J call TRBJ2-7, with D perhaps given as TRBD1 or TRBD2 (6 bases each). Germline values: CDR1 SGHVS, CDR2 FNYEAQ. The CDR3 totals 14 residues. V was pared by 6 bases and J by 0 bases, with 12 bases between. The full variable domain, with the rest looked up from reference TRBV7-6 and TRBJ2-7, is GAGVSQSPRYKVTKRGQDVALRCDPISGHVSLYWYRQALGQGPEFLTYFNYEAQQDKSGLPNDRFSAERPEGSISTLTIQRTEQRDSAMYRCASSLRGASYEQYFGPGTRLTVT.